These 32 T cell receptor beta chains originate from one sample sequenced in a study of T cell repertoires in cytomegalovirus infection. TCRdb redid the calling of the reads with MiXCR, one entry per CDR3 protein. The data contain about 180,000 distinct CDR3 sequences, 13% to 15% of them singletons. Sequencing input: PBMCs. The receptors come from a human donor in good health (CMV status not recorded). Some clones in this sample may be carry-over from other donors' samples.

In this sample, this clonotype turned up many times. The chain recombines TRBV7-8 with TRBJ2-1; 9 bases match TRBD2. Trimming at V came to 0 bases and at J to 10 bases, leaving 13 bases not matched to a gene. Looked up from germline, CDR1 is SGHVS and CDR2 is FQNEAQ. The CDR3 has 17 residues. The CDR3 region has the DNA TGTGCCAGCAGCTTAGCGCAGGGTAGCGGGAGTCGAGGCGAGCAGTTCTTC. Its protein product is CASSLAQGSGSRGEQFF.

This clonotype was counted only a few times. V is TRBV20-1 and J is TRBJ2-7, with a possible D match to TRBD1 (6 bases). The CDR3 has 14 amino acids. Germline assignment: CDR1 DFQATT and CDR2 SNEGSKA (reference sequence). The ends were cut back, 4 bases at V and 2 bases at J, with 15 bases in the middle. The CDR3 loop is CSAKPGAGTYEQYF. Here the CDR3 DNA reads TGCAGTGCTAAGCCAGGGGCGGGTACCTACGAGCAGTACTTC.

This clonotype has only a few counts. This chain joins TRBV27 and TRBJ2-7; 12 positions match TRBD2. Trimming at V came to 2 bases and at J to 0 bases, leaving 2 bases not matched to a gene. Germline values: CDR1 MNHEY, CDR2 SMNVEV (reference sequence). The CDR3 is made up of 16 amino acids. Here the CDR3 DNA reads TGTGCCAGCAGTTTAACGGGACTAGCGGGCTCCTACGAGCAGTACTTC. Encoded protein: CASSLTGLAGSYEQYF.

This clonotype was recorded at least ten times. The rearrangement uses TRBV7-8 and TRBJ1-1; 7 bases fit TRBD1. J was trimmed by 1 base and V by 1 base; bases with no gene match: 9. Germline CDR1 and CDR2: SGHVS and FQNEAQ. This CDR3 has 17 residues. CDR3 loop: CASSLEEGAGRNTEAFF. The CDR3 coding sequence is TGTGCCAGCAGCTTAGAAGAGGGGGCAGGGAGGAACACTGAAGCTTTCTTT.

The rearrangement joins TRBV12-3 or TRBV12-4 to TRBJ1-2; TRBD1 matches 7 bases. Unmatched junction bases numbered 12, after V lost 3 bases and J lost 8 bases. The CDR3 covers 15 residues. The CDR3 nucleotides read TGTGCCAGCAGTTTGAAGGCAAAAGGGGGCGGCGGCTACACCTTC. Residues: CASSLKAKGGGGYTF.

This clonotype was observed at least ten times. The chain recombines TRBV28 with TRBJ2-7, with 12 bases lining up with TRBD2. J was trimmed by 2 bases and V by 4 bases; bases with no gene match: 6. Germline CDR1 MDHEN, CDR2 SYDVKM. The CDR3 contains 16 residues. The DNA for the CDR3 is TGTGCCAGCAGTTGGTGGACTAGCGGGAAGACCTACGAGCAGTACTTC. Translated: CASSWWTSGKTYEQYF.

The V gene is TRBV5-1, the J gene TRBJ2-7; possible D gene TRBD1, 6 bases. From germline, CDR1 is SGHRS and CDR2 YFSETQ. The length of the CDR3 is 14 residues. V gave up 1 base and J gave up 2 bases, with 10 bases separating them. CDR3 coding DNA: TGCGCCAGCAGCTTGTGGACAGAAACCTACGAGCAGTACTTC. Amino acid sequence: CASSLWTETYEQYF.

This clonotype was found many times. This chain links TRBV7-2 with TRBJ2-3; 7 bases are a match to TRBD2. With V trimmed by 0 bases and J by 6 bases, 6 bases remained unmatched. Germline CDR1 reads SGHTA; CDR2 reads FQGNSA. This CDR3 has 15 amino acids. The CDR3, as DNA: TGTGCCAGCAGCTTAGCGGGAGGGGTCGGGGATACGCAGTATTTT. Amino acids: CASSLAGGVGDTQYF.

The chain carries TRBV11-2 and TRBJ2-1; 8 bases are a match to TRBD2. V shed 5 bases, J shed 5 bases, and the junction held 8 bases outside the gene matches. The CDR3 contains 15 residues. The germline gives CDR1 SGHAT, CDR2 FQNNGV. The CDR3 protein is CASSLGTRAHNEQFF. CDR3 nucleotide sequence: TGTGCCAGCAGCCTCGGGACTAGGGCCCACAATGAGCAGTTCTTC.

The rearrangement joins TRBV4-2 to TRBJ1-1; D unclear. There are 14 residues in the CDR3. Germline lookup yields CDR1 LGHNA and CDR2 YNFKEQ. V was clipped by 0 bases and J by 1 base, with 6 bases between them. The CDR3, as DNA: TGTGCCAGCAGCCAAGATCTACAGAACACTGAAGCTTTCTTT. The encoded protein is CASSQDLQNTEAFF.

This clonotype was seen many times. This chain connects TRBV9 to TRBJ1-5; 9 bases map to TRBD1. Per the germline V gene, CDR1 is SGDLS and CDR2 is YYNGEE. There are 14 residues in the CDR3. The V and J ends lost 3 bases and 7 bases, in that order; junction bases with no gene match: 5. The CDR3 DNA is TGTGCCAGCAGCGAGGGACAGGGTGGCCAGCCCCAGCATTTT. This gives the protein CASSEGQGGQPQHF. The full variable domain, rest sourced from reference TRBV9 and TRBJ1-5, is DSGVTQTPKHLITATGQRVTLRCSPRSGDLSVYWYQQSLDQGLQFLIQYYNGEERAKGNILERFSAQQFPDLHSELNLSSLELGDSALYFCASSEGQGGQPQHFGDGTRLSIL.

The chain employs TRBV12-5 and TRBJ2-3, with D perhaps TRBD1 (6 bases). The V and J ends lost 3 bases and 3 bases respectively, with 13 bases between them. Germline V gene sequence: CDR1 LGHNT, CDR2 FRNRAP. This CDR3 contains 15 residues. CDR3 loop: CASGLVTGPTDTQYF. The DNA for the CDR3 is TGTGCTAGTGGTTTAGTTACAGGGCCTACAGATACGCAGTATTTT.

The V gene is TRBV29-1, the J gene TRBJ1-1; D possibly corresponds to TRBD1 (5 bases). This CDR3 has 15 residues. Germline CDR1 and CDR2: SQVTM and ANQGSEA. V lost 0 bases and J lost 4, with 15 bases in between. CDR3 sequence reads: CSVEELGSRGTEAFF. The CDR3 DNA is TGCAGCGTTGAAGAGCTCGGGTCGAGGGGCACTGAAGCTTTCTTT. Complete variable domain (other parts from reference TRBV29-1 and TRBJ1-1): SAVISQKPSRDICQRGTSLTIQCQVDSQVTMMFWYRQQPGQSLTLIATANQGSEATYESGFVIDKFPISRPNLTFSTLTVSNMSPEDSSIYLCSVEELGSRGTEAFFGQGTRLTVV.

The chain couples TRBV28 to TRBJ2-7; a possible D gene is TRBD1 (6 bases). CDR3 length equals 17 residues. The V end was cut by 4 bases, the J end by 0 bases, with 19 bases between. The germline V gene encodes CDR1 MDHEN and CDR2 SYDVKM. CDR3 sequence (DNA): TGTGCCAGCAGTTCGACTTATCGGGCAGGGGACTCCTACGAGCAGTACTTC. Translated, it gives CASSSTYRAGDSYEQYF.

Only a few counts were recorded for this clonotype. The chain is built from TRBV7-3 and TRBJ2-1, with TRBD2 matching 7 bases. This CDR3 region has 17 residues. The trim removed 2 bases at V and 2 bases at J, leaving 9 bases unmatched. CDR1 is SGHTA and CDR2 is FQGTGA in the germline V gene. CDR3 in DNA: TGTGCCAGCAGCTTATACTCTGGGGGGGGAGCCTACAATGAGCAGTTCTTC. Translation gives CASSLYSGGGAYNEQFF. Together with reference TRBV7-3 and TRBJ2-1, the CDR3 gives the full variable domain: GAGVSQTPSNKVTEKGKYVELRCDPISGHTALYWYRQSLGQGPEFLIYFQGTGAADDSGLPNDRFFAVRPEGSVSTLKIQRTERGDSAVYLCASSLYSGGGAYNEQFFGPGTRLTVL.

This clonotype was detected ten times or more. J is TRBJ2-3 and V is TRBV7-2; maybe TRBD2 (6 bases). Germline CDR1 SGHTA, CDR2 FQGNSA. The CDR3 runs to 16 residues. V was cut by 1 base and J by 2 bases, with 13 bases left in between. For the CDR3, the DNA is TGTGCCAGCAGCTTAGGGGCTAGCGAGACCACAGATACGCAGTATTTT. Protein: CASSLGASETTDTQYF.

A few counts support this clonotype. DNA of the CDR3: TGTGCCAGCAGTTTCGGTACGGGTCAAAGGGGCTATGGCTACACCTTC. Translating gives CASSFGTGQRGYGYTF. The J gene is TRBJ1-2, the V gene TRBV28; the D gene is possibly TRBD1 (5 bases). Germline lookup yields CDR1 MDHEN and CDR2 SYDVKM. V was trimmed by 3 bases and J by 4 bases, leaving 18 bases between them. The CDR3 is 16 residues long.

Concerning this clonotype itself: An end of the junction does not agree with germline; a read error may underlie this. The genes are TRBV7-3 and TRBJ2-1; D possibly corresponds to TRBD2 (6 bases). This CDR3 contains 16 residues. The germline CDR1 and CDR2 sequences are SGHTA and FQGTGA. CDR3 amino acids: CASSLSLSAGYIEQFF. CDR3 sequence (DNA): TGTGCCAGCAGCTTAAGCCTATCGGCGGGATACATTGAGCAGTTCTTC.

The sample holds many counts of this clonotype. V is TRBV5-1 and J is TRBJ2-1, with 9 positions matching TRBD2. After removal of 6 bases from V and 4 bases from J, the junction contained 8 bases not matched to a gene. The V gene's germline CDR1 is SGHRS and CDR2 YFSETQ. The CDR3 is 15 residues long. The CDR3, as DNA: TGCGCCAGCACGGAGGTCCTAGCGGGGTACAATGAGCAGTTCTTC. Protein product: CASTEVLAGYNEQFF.

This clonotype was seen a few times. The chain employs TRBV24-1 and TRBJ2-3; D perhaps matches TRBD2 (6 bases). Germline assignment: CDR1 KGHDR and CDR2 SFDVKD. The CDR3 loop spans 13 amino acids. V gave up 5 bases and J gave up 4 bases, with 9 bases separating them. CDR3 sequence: CATSAGLADTQYF. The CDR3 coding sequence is TGTGCCACCAGTGCGGGACTGGCAGATACGCAGTATTTT.

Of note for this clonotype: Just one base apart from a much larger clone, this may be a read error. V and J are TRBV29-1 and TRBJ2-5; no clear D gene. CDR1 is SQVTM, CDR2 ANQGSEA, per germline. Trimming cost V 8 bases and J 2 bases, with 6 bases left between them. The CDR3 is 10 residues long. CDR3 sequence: CSLGQETQYF. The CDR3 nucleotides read TGCAGCCTCGGACAAGAGACCCAGTACTTC.

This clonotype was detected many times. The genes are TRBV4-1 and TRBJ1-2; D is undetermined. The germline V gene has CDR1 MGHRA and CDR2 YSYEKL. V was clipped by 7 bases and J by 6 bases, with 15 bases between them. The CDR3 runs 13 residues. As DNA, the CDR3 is TGCGCCAGCAAAAAGGCCCGGAGCCATGGCTACACCTTC. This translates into CASKKARSHGYTF.

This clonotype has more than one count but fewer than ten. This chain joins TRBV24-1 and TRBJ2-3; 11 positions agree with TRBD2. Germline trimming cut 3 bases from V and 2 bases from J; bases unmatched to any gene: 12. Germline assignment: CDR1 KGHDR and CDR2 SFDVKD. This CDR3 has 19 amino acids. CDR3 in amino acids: CATSDPLPTSGRPTDTQYF. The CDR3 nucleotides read TGTGCCACCAGTGATCCCCTTCCAACTAGCGGGAGACCCACAGATACGCAGTATTTT.

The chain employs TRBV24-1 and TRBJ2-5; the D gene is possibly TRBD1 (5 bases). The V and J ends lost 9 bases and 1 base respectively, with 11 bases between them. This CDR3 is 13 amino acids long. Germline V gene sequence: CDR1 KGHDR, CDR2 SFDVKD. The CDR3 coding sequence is TGTGCCACCCAAGATGGGGCCCAAGAGACCCAGTACTTC. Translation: CATQDGAQETQYF.

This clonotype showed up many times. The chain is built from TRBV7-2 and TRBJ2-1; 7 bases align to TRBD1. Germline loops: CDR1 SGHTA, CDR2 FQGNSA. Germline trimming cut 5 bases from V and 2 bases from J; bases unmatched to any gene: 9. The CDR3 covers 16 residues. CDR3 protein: CASSPDEDRAYNEQFF. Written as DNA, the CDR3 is TGTGCCAGCAGCCCCGACGAAGACAGGGCCTACAATGAGCAGTTCTTC.

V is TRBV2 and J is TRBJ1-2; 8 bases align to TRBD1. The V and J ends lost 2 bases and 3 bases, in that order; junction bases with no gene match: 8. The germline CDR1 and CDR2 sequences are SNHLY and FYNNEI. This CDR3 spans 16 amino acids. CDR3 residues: CASSELTMTGDYGYTF. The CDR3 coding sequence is TGTGCCAGCAGTGAACTCACCATGACAGGGGACTATGGCTACACCTTC. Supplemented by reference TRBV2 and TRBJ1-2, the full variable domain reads EPEVTQTPSHQVTQMGQEVILRCVPISNHLYFYWYRQILGQKVEFLVSFYNNEISEKSEIFDDQFSVERPDGSNFTLKIRSTKLEDSAMYFCASSELTMTGDYGYTFGSGTRLTVV.

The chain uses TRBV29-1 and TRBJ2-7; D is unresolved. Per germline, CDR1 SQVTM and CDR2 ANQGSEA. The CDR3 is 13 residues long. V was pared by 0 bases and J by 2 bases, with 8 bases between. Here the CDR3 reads CSVEDPQTYEQYF. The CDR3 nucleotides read TGCAGCGTTGAAGACCCGCAAACCTACGAGCAGTACTTC.

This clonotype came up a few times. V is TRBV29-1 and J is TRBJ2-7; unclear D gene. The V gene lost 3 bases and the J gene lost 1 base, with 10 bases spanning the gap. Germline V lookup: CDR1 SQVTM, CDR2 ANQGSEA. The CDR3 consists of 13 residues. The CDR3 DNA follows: TGCAGCGTTGATAAAGACGGGTCCTACGAGCAGTACTTC. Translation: CSVDKDGSYEQYF.

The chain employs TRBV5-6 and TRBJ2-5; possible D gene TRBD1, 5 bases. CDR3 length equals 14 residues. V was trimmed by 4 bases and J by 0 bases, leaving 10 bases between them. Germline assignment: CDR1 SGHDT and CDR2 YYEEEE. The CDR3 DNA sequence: TGTGCCAGCAGCACAGGATGGTACCAAGAGACCCAGTACTTC. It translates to CASSTGWYQETQYF.

The CDR3 DNA follows: TGTGCCAGCAGTCGAAGGAACACTGAAGCTTTCTTT. Its translation is CASSRRNTEAFF. This sequence joins TRBV7-2 and TRBJ1-1; D unclear. The V end was cut by 6 bases, the J end by 1 base, with 6 bases between. CDR1 and CDR2 from the germline V gene are SGHTA and FQGNSA. The length of the CDR3 is 12 residues.

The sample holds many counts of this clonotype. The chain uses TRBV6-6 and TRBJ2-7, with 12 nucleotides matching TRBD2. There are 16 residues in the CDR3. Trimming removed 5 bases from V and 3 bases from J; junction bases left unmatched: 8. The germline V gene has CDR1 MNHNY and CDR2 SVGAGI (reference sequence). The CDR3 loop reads CASSRSSGRAGYEQYF. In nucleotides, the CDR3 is TGTGCCAGCAGTCGCTCTAGCGGGAGGGCCGGCTACGAGCAGTACTTC.

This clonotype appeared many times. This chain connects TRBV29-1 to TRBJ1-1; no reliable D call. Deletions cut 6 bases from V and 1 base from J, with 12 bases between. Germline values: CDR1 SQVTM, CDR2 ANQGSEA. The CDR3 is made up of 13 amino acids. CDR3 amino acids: CSVYRESNTEAFF. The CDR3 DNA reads TGCAGCGTATACCGGGAGTCGAACACTGAAGCTTTCTTT.